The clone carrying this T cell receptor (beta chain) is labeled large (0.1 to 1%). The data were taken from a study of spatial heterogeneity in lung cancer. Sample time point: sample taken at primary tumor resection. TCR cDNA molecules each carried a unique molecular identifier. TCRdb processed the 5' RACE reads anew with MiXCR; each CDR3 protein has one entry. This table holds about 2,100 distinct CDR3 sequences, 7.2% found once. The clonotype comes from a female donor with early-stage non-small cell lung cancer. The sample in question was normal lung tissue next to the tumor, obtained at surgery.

CDR3 DNA sequence: TGTGCCAGCAGCTTGGGACAGGGTGACTACGAGCAGTACTTC. Translating it yields CASSLGQGDYEQYF. V is TRBV7-9 and J is TRBJ2-7; 9 bases align to TRBD1. The CDR3 consists of 14 residues. The trim removed 3 bases at V and 3 bases at J, leaving 3 bases unmatched. Per germline, CDR1 SEHNR and CDR2 FQNEAQ (reference sequence).